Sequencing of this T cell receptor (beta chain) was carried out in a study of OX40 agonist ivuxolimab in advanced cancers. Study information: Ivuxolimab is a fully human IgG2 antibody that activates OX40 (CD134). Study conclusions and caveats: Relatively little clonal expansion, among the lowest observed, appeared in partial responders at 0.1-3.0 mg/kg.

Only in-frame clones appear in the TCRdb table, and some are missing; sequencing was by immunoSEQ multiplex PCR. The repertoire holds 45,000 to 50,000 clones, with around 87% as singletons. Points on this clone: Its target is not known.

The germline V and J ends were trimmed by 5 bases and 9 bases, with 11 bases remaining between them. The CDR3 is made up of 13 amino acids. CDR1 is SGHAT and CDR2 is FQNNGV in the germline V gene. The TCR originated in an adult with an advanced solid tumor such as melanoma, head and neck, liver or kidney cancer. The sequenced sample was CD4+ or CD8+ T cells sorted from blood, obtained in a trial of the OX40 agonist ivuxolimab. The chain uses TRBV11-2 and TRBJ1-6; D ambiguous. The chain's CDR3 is CASSHLDRSPLHF. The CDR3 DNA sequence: TGTGCCAGCAGCCACCTAGATCGTTCACCCCTCCACTTT.